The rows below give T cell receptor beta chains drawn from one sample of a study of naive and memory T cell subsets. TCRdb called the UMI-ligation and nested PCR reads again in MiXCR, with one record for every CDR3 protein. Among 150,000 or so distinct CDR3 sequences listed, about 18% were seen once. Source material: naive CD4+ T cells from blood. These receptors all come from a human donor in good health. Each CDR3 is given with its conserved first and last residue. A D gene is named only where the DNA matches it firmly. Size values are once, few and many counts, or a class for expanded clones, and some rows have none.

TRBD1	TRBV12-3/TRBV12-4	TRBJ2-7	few	TGTGCCAGCCAGGACAGGACTTACGAGCAGTACTTC	CASQDRTYEQYF
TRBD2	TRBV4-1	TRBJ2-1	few	TGCGCCAGCAGCCCTGGGAGGGGCAGCCGCAGGGCCGAGCAGTTCTTC	CASSPGRGSRRAEQFF
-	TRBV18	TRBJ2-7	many	TGTGCCAGCAGCCCCGGGAGCTCCTACGAGCAGTACTTC	CASSPGSSYEQYF
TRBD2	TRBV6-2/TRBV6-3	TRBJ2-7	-	TGTGCCAGCAGTTTGGGAGGGAGTTTTGGCGAGCAGTACTTC	CASSLGGSFGEQYF
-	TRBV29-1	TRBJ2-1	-	TGCAGCGTTGAAGATCGGTCCCCTCGCGGGAAAATCAATGAGCAGTTCTTC	CSVEDRSPRGKINEQFF
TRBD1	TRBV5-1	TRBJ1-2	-	TGCGCCAGCAGCTACGGACAGGGGAGGGGATATGGCTACACCTTC	CASSYGQGRGYGYTF
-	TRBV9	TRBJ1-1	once	TGTGCCAGCGCAAGGGGAGAATACACTGAAGCTTTCTTT	CASARGEYTEAFF
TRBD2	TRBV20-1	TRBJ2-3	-	TGCAGTGCTAACCCCCGACTAGCGGCAGGGACAGATACGCAGTATTTT	CSANPRLAAGTDTQYF
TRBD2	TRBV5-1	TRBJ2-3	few	TGCGCCAGCAGCTGGACCCTAGCGGGAGGGAGCACAGATACGCAGTATTTT	CASSWTLAGGSTDTQYF
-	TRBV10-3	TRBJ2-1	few	TGTGCCATCAGTGAGAGACCGGGAGATGAGCAGTTCTTC	CAISERPGDEQFF
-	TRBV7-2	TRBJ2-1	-	TGTGCCAGCAGCTTAAAACGCGAACTAGGTGCCCACAATGAGCAGTTCTTC	CASSLKRELGAHNEQFF
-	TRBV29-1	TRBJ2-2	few	TGCAGCGTTATGCGGGACTCCATAAACACCGGGGAGCTGTTTTTT	CSVMRDSINTGELFF
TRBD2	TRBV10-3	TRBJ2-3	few	TGTGCCATCAGTCCAGCGGGAGGGCGCACAGATACGCAGTATTTT	CAISPAGGRTDTQYF
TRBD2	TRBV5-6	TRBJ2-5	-	TGTGCCAGCAGAGGGCAAGCGGGGATACAAGAGACCCAGTACTTC	CASRGQAGIQETQYF
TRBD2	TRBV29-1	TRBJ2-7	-	TGCAGCGTTGTGTCACTAGCGGGAATTGGCGAGCAGTACTTC	CSVVSLAGIGEQYF
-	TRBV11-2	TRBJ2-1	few	TGTGCCAGCAGCTTCGACGGCAGGGGCAATGAGCAGTTCTTC	CASSFDGRGNEQFF
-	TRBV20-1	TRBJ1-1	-	TGCAGTGCTAGAGATAACAGGAACACTGAAGCTTTCTTT	CSARDNRNTEAFF
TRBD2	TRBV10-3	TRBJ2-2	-	TGTGCCATCAGTATGACTAGCGGGAGGGCCACCGGGGAGCTGTTTTTT	CAISMTSGRATGELFF
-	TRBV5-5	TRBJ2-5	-	TGTGCCAGCAGCTTGGTCGGAGCGGTGGAGACCCAGTACTTC	CASSLVGAVETQYF
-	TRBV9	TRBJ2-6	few	TGTGCCAGCAGTGGGGACTCTGGGGCCAACGTCCTGACTTTC	CASSGDSGANVLTF
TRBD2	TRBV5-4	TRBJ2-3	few	TGTGCCAGCAGCCCCGGGACTAGCGGGAGCAGGGCAGATACGCAGTATTTT	CASSPGTSGSRADTQYF
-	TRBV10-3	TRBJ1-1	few	TGTGCCATCAGTGACCGGCAGAGGAACACTGAAGCTTTCTTT	CAISDRQRNTEAFF
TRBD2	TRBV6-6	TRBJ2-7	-	TGTGCCAGCAGCGGAACTAGCGGGAGGGCCTACGAGCAGTACTTC	CASSGTSGRAYEQYF
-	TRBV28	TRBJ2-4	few	TGTGCCAGCAGAAAAGGGGGAGTGGGAAACATTCAGTACTTC	CASRKGGVGNIQYF
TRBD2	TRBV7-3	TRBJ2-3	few	TGTGCCAGCAGCCACACGGGACTAGCGGGAGTGGGTTCCACAGATACGCAGTATTTT	CASSHTGLAGVGSTDTQYF
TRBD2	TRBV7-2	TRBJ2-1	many	TGTGCCAGCAGCTTAAACCGGGAGGGAAACAATGAGCAGTTCTTC	CASSLNREGNNEQFF
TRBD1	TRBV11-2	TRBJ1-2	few	TGTGCCAGCAGCATAGGACAGGGTCTTATTTCTGGTGGCTACACCTTC	CASSIGQGLISGGYTF
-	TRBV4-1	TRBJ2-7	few	TGCGCCAGCAGCCAAGCTGACCTAAACTTCATCTACGAGCAGTACTTC	CASSQADLNFIYEQYF
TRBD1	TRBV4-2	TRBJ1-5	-	TGTGCCAGCAGCCAAGACGAGGGGGCCGGGACGGGCCAGCCCCAGCATTTT	CASSQDEGAGTGQPQHF
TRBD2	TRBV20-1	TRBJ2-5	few	TGCAGTGCTAGAGGAACTAGCGGGCCTAGGCGAGAGACCCAGTACTTC	CSARGTSGPRRETQYF
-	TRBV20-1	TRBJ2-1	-	TGCAGTGCTGACCCAGTGTACAATGAGCAGTTCTTC	CSADPVYNEQFF
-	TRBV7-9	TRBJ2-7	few	TGTGCCAGCAGCTTCAGTATATCGTCGTCAGCTAACTCCTACGAGCAGTACTTC	CASSFSISSSANSYEQYF
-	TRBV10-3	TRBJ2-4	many	TGTGCCATCAGTGAGCAGGGCGACAAAAACATTCAGTACTTC	CAISEQGDKNIQYF
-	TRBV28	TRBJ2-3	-	TGTGCCAGCAGCCGGACAGTGCGAGACACAGATACGCAGTATTTT	CASSRTVRDTDTQYF
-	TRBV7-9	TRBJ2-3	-	TGTGCCAGCAGCTTATCGGTAAAAGATACGCAGTATTTT	CASSLSVKDTQYF
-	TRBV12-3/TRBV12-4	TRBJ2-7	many	TGTGCCAGCAGCCGGGGCTACGAGCAGTACTTC	CASSRGYEQYF
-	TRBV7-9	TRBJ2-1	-	TGTGCCAGCAGCTTAGGATTTGTGGCAATCTCCTCCCAGGAGAACAATGAGCAGTTCTTC	CASSLGFVAISSQENNEQFF
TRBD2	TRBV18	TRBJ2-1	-	TGTGCCAGCTCACCGCTAGCGGGGGACTTCAATGAGCAGTTCTTC	CASSPLAGDFNEQFF
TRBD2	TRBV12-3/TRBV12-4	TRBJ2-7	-	TGTGCCAGCAGTATAACTAGCGGGAGAGGGCCCGGCTCCTACGAGCAGTACTTC	CASSITSGRGPGSYEQYF
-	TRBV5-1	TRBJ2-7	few	TGCGCCAGCAGCTTTACCCCGGCGGGACACCCTGGCTACGAGCAGTACTTC	CASSFTPAGHPGYEQYF
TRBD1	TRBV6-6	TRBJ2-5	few	TGTGCCAGCAACCCAAGTGGTACAGGGGGGGAGACCCAGTACTTC	CASNPSGTGGETQYF
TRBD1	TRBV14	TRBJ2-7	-	TGTGCCAGCAGCCAGACAGGGCTAACCTACGAGCAGTACTTC	CASSQTGLTYEQYF
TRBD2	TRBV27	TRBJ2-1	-	TGTGCCAGCAGACTCTCAGCGGGAGCAGGCTATGAGCAGTTCTTC	CASRLSAGAGYEQFF
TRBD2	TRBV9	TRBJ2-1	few	TGTGCCAGCAGCCTCGACCCACGGGGGGACAATGAGCAGTTCTTC	CASSLDPRGDNEQFF
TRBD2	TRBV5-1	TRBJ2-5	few	TGCGCCAGCAGCTGGACTAGATCTGAGACCCAGTACTTC	CASSWTRSETQYF
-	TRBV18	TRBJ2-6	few	TGTGCCAGCTCCCCATCCTCAGGGACTGGGGCCAACGTCCTGACTTTC	CASSPSSGTGANVLTF
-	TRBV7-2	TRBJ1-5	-	TGTGCCAGCAGCTTAGAGTCTGCCGGTCAGCCCCAGCATTTT	CASSLESAGQPQHF
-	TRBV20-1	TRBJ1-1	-	TGCAGTGCTAGAGGCGGGGCCGCGGCGACTGAAGCTTTCTTT	CSARGGAAATEAFF
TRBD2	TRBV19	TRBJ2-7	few	TGTGCCAGTAGTATAGAGGGAAGCGGGAGGCCCTACGAGCAGTACTTC	CASSIEGSGRPYEQYF
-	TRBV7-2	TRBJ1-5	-	TGTGCCAGCAGCTTAGGGCGGAAAGAGCTCAATCAGCCCCAGCATTTT	CASSLGRKELNQPQHF
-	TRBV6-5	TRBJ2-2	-	TGTGCCAGCAGTTACACACGTGAGGGTTCCGGGGAGCTGTTTTTT	CASSYTREGSGELFF
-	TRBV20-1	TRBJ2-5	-	TGCAGTGCTGCCGGGGTCCGGTCCCTCCAAGAGACCCAGTACTTC	CSAAGVRSLQETQYF